The 6 T cell receptor beta chains presented below share a single source sample, sequenced in a study of technical replicates of blood from a handful of donors. Produced via immunoSEQ multiplex PCR; TCRdb's table is partial and in-frame only. The sample holds tens of thousands of clones, roughly 90% seen once. The sample taken for sequencing was T cells isolated from PBMCs. Every receptor here comes from a human donor in good health.

The chain is built from TRBV5-1 and TRBJ2-6; TRBD1 matches at 7 bases. CDR1 SGHRS and CDR2 YFSETQ come from the germline V gene. Unmatched junction bases numbered 7, after V lost 1 base and J lost 0 bases. CDR3 length: 18 residues. The DNA of the CDR3 is TGCGCCAGCAGCTTGAGACAGGGTCTATTCTCTGGGGCCAACGTCCTGACTTTC. Protein product: CASSLRQGLFSGANVLTF.

The chain recombines TRBV10-3 with TRBJ2-7; 10 bases align to TRBD2. V lost 11 bases and J lost 6; bases outside the gene matches: 10. Germline lookup yields CDR1 ENHRY and CDR2 SYGVKD. CDR3 size: 13 residues. In DNA, the CDR3 is TGTGCCGCTCTAGCGGGAGCAGGCTTCGAGCAGTACTTC. It encodes CAALAGAGFEQYF.

The gene calls are TRBV5-1 and TRBJ2-1; weak D call: TRBD2 (6 bases). There are 15 residues in the CDR3. Trimming cost V 0 bases and J 6 bases, with 13 bases left between them. Germline CDR1 and CDR2: SGHRS and YFSETQ. For the CDR3, the DNA is TGCGCCAGCAGCTTGGGAATCGCGGGGATCAATGAGCAGTTCTTC. Its translation: CASSLGIAGINEQFF.

This clone was detected only once. The CDR3 protein is CASSSGTGENTGELFF. The CDR3 region has the DNA TGTGCCAGCAGCTCCGGGACAGGGGAGAACACCGGGGAGCTGTTTTTT. V is TRBV9 and J is TRBJ2-2; TRBD1 agrees at 10 bases. J gave up 1 base and V 4 bases, and 4 bases lay outside the gene matches. Germline assignment: CDR1 SGDLS and CDR2 YYNGEE. This CDR3 is 16 amino acids long.

V usage is TRBV5-1 and J usage is TRBJ2-3; D is perhaps TRBD1 (6 bases). Germline V gives CDR1 SGHRS, CDR2 YFSETQ. The V gene lost 4 bases and the J gene lost 6 bases, with 12 bases spanning the gap. This CDR3 contains 13 residues. The CDR3 reads CASSLQGGDTQYF. The CDR3 region has the DNA TGCGCCAGCAGCCTACAGGGTGGGGATACGCAGTATTTT.

J is TRBJ2-5 and V is TRBV2, with TRBD1 as a possible D gene (6 bases). Trimming took off 6 bases at V and 0 bases at J, with 11 bases between the two ends. The germline V gene encodes CDR1 SNHLY and CDR2 FYNNEI. The CDR3 contains 14 residues. As DNA, the CDR3 is TGTGCCAGCAGCACCGGGACACACCAAGAGACCCAGTACTTC. Translation: CASSTGTHQETQYF.